The 24 T cell receptor beta chains listed next were all sequenced from one sample in a study of T cells after yellow fever vaccination. TCRdb analysed the 5' RACE reads with MiXCR anew, one entry per CDR3 protein. The repertoire holds more than 80,000 distinct CDR3 sequences, with approximately 5.5% as singletons. This sample comprised CD8+ T cells sorted from PBMCs, obtained 10 days after the yellow fever booster vaccination. The receptors here all came from a man younger than 35 who received the YFV17D yellow fever vaccine.

The J gene is TRBJ2-7, the V gene TRBV5-1; possible D gene TRBD2, 5 bases. Germline V lookup: CDR1 SGHRS, CDR2 YFSETQ. The CDR3 is 12 amino acids. The V end lost 2 bases, the J end lost 5 bases, and 8 bases lay between the germline ends. The CDR3 region has the DNA TGCGCCAGCAGCTTAACCGGGGACGAGCAGTACGTC. Translated: CASSLTGDEQYV.

This clonotype was seen a few times. This chain uses TRBV6-1 with TRBJ1-1; tentative D call: TRBD1 (6 bases). The CDR3 extends over 15 amino acids. CDR1 and CDR2 (germline): MNHNS, SASEGT. Trimming stripped 6 bases from V and 8 bases from J, with 22 bases between. This CDR3 is CASSPRGAPGVEAFF. The DNA for the CDR3 is TGTGCCAGCAGCCCCCGGGGGGCGCCGGGGGTCGAAGCTTTCTTT.

This clonotype showed up just a few times. The V gene is TRBV7-9, the J gene TRBJ1-1; D uncertain. The V end was cut by 1 base, the J end by 1 base, with 7 bases between. The CDR3 runs to 14 residues. CDR1 and CDR2 from the germline V gene are SEHNR and FQNEAQ (reference sequence). CDR3 residues: CASSLVSGNTEAFF. The CDR3 nucleotides are TGTGCCAGCAGCTTAGTCTCCGGGAACACTGAAGCTTTCTTT.

This chain uses TRBV4-3 with TRBJ2-1, with TRBD2 matching 7 bases. V gave up 4 bases and J gave up 7 bases; unmatched junction bases: 19. There are 18 residues in the CDR3. The germline V gene has CDR1 LGHNA and CDR2 YSLEER. CDR3 in amino acids: CASSRAGLSGAVGNEQFF. The CDR3 DNA sequence: TGCGCCAGCAGCCGAGCGGGACTGTCTGGGGCAGTGGGGAATGAGCAGTTCTTC.

This clonotype has just a few counts. The chain employs TRBV27 and TRBJ2-4, with D perhaps given as TRBD1 or TRBD2 (5 bases each). This CDR3 comprises 16 residues. V was cut by 7 bases and J by 0 bases, with 16 bases left in between. Germline CDR1 MNHEY, CDR2 SMNVEV (reference sequence). The CDR3: CASKDTGPSAKNIQYF. The CDR3 coding sequence is TGTGCCAGCAAAGATACGGGGCCTTCAGCCAAAAACATTCAGTACTTC.

The V gene is TRBV20-1, the J gene TRBJ2-5; 13 bases are shared with TRBD2. The CDR3 length is 15 residues. V shed 5 bases, J shed 3 bases, and the junction held 6 bases outside the gene matches. Germline V gene sequence: CDR1 DFQATT, CDR2 SNEGSKA (reference sequence). In DNA form, the CDR3 reads TGCAGTGCTCCTGGGACTAGCGGGGCCGAAGAGACCCAGTACTTC. Protein: CSAPGTSGAEETQYF.

This clonotype was seen more than once but under ten times. The chain uses TRBV19 and TRBJ2-7; 7 bases map to TRBD2. The CDR3 covers 15 residues. CDR1 is LNHDA, CDR2 SQIVND, per germline (reference sequence). V shed 5 bases and J 2 bases; nucleotides not matched to a gene: 9. The CDR3 nucleotides are TGTGCCAGTAGTCCGTCAAAGCGGGGAACCTACGAGCAGTACTTC. It yields the protein CASSPSKRGTYEQYF. Full variable domain (missing parts from reference TRBV19 and TRBJ2-7): DGGITQSPKYLFRKEGQNVTLSCEQNLNHDAMYWYRQDPGQGLRLIYYSQIVNDFQKGDIAEGYSVSREKKESFPLTVTSAQKNPTAFYLCASSPSKRGTYEQYFGPGTRLTVT.

The chain employs TRBV12-3 or TRBV12-4 and TRBJ2-3; D unresolved. CDR3 size: 15 residues. Trimming stripped 10 bases from V and 1 base from J, with 18 bases between. CDR3 sequence: CATRPPLVGTDTQYF. CDR3 DNA sequence: TGTGCCACCCGCCCACCCCTCGTAGGCACAGATACGCAGTATTTT.

This clonotype was seen a few times. This chain joins TRBV4-3 and TRBJ1-3, with D unresolved. Deletions cut 1 base from V and 0 bases from J, with 7 bases between. The CDR3 is made up of 15 amino acids. Germline V lookup: CDR1 LGHNA, CDR2 YSLEER. The CDR3 here is CASSQGLSSGNTIYF. In DNA form, the CDR3 reads TGCGCCAGCAGCCAAGGTCTGTCCTCTGGAAACACCATATATTTT.

This clonotype was seen repeatedly, ten times or more. This chain joins TRBV6-2 or TRBV6-3 and TRBJ2-3, with D hard to call. CDR1 MNHEY and CDR2 SVGEGT come from the germline V gene. The CDR3 is made up of 13 amino acids. Trimming shortened V by 0 bases and J by 0 bases, and 1 base separated the two germline ends. The DNA of the CDR3 is TGTGCCAGCAGTTACTCCAGCACAGATACGCAGTATTTT. Its protein is CASSYSSTDTQYF.

The CDR3 loop is CASSFYRGESTEAFF. In DNA form, the CDR3 reads TGTGCCAGCAGCTTCTACAGGGGGGAGAGCACTGAAGCTTTCTTT. The gene calls are TRBV7-8 and TRBJ1-1, with 8 bases lining up with TRBD1. Germline V gene data show CDR1 as SGHVS and CDR2 as FQNEAQ. Trimming took 3 bases from V and 4 from J; bases not matched to a gene: 7. The CDR3 runs to 15 residues.

This clonotype has a single count. The chain combines TRBV28 with TRBJ2-6; D call uncertain. Germline CDR1 and CDR2: MDHEN and SYDVKM. The ends were cut back, 2 bases at V and 2 bases at J, with 10 bases in the middle. CDR3 length: 16 amino acids. The DNA of the CDR3 is TGTGCCAGCAGTTTAGGGTCCCCGGCTGGGGCCAACGTCCTGACTTTC. It is translated as CASSLGSPAGANVLTF.

This chain connects TRBV7-6 to TRBJ1-2, with 9 bases identical to TRBD1. CDR1 is SGHVS, CDR2 FNYEAQ, per germline. V dropped 0 bases and J dropped 6; count of bases not matched to a gene: 8. This CDR3 is 16 amino acids long. The CDR3 nucleotides are TGTGCCAGCAGCTTAGCCATCGGGACAGGGTGGGATGGCTACACCTTC. It codes for CASSLAIGTGWDGYTF.

This clonotype was picked up a small number of times. The J gene is TRBJ2-3, the V gene TRBV5-5; TRBD2 is a possible D gene (5 bases). Trimming shortened V by 7 bases and J by 2 bases, and 17 bases separated the two germline ends. The CDR3 is 15 amino acids. Germline assignment: CDR1 SGHKS and CDR2 YYEKEE (reference sequence). The CDR3 here is CASWLREGHTDTQYF. As DNA, the CDR3 is TGTGCCAGCTGGCTAAGAGAGGGCCACACAGATACGCAGTATTTT.

A few counts support this clonotype. CDR3 loop: CSVPSGPGYTF. The CDR3 DNA sequence: TGCAGCGTACCGTCGGGTCCGGGCTACACCTTC. The rearrangement links TRBV29-1 to TRBJ1-2; D is uncertain. CDR3 length equals 11 residues. The V gene lost 6 bases and the J gene lost 8 bases, with 13 bases spanning the gap. CDR1 SQVTM and CDR2 ANQGSEA come from the germline V gene.

This clonotype was counted a few times. The rearrangement links TRBV20-1 to TRBJ1-2, with TRBD1 matching over 11 bases. CDR3 size: 12 residues. Germline CDR1 is DFQATT and CDR2 is SNEGSKA (reference sequence). After removal of 6 bases from V and 8 bases from J, the junction contained 5 bases not matched to a gene. CDR3 bases: TGCAGTGCCCCCAGGGACAGGGGGGGCTACACCTTC. Its protein is CSAPRDRGGYTF.

The chain joins TRBV9 to TRBJ2-3; D unresolved. Trimming took 0 bases from V and 6 from J, leaving 11 bases between them. CDR1 is SGDLS, CDR2 YYNGEE, per germline. The CDR3 length is 14 residues. The chain's CDR3 is CASSVVPSPDTQYF. CDR3 DNA sequence: TGTGCCAGCAGCGTAGTCCCCTCACCGGATACGCAGTATTTT.

This clonotype was detected only a few times. The V gene is TRBV7-9, the J gene TRBJ2-5; 9 nucleotides agree with TRBD2. The CDR3 is made up of 17 amino acids. After removal of 2 bases from V and 0 bases from J, the junction contained 7 bases not matched to a gene. Germline loops: CDR1 SEHNR, CDR2 FQNEAQ (reference sequence). The CDR3 DNA sequence: TGTGCCAGCAGCTTAAGTAGGCAGCGGGGGGACCAAGAGACCCAGTACTTC. Translating it yields CASSLSRQRGDQETQYF.

J is TRBJ2-1 and V is TRBV7-3; a possible D gene is TRBD2 (6 bases). From germline, CDR1 is SGHTA and CDR2 FQGTGA. Between the trimmed V and J ends, which lost 2 bases and 4 bases, there was a span of 12 bases. This CDR3 comprises 15 residues. This CDR3 reads CASSLSPGTYNEQFF. The CDR3 nucleotides read TGTGCCAGCAGCTTATCTCCTGGGACTTACAATGAGCAGTTCTTC.

This chain joins TRBV6-2 or TRBV6-3 and TRBJ1-4, with D possibly matching TRBD1 (5 bases). The CDR3 loop spans 14 amino acids. Looked up from germline, CDR1 is MNHEY and CDR2 is SVGEGT. Between the trimmed V and J ends, which lost 4 bases and 5 bases, there was a span of 11 bases. The CDR3 bases are TGTGCCAGCAGTTTCGGGACGGAGAATGAAAAACTGTTTTTT. Encoded protein: CASSFGTENEKLFF.

This clonotype was observed a few times. The chain uses TRBV29-1 and TRBJ2-3; D is undetermined. This CDR3 region has 13 residues. V was pared by 7 bases and J by 0 bases, with 11 bases between. Germline V CDR1 and CDR2: SQVTM, ANQGSEA. Written as DNA, the CDR3 is TGCAGCGCCGACGGGCTTAGCACAGATACGCAGTATTTT. This encodes CSADGLSTDTQYF.

The table lists this clonotype with a few counts. Here the CDR3 DNA reads TGTGCCAGTAGTACGGAGGATAGACAGGGGGAGGGCGAGCAGTACGTC. Encoded protein: CASSTEDRQGEGEQYV. The chain links TRBV19 to TRBJ2-7; 9 nucleotides align to TRBD1. Unmatched junction bases numbered 13, after V lost 4 bases and J lost 6 bases. This CDR3 is 16 amino acids long. From germline, CDR1 is LNHDA and CDR2 SQIVND (reference sequence).

The CDR3 sequence is CASTSNRRVHGYTF. In DNA form, the CDR3 reads TGTGCCAGCACCTCCAACAGAAGGGTCCATGGCTACACCTTC. V gene TRBV6-5 combines with J gene TRBJ1-2, with D hard to call. V lost 7 bases and J 6 bases, leaving 18 bases between the germline ends. The CDR3 spans 14 residues. Germline assignment: CDR1 MNHEY and CDR2 SVGAGI.

The chain links TRBV28 to TRBJ1-4; D gene ambiguous. The CDR3 consists of 11 residues. Deletions cut 3 bases from V and 6 bases from J, with 2 bases between. Per germline, CDR1 MDHEN and CDR2 SYDVKM. The CDR3, as DNA: TGTGCCAGCAGTTTTTATGAAAAACTGTTTTTT. It yields the protein CASSFYEKLFF.